The subject of this entry is one T cell receptor beta chain. The entry originates in a study of memory CD4+ T cells and cytomegalovirus serostatus. At the level of the study: Healthy Belgian adult donors included about nine CMV-positive and 24 CMV-negative people.

This CDR3 is 11 amino acids long. Trimming at V came to 4 bases and at J to 7 bases, leaving 2 bases not matched to a gene. Germline V gene sequence: CDR1 DFQATT, CDR2 SNEGSKA (reference sequence). Some clones are missing from TCRdb's copy, which holds only in-frame ones; the method was immunoSEQ multiplex PCR. The data hold 35,000 to 45,000 clones, with about four fifths observed a single time. Single viable CD3+CD4+CD8-CD45RO+ cells were sorted as the memory CD4+ T cells. The chain joins TRBV20-1 to TRBJ1-2, with 8 bases aligning to TRBD1. The sample consisted of memory CD4+ T cells from blood. The clonotype originates from an adult in good health and CMV-seronegative. Written as DNA, the CDR3 is TGCAGTGCTAAAACAGGGGGTGGCTACACCTTC. This translates into CSAKTGGGYTF.